This T cell receptor beta chain is from a study of T cells after yellow fever vaccination. Study results and caveats: Reappearing after the booster were most of the clones from primary vaccination (roughly 95% CD4, approximately 85% CD8).

The J segment lost 4 bases and the V segment lost 1 base, leaving 2 bases of the junction unmatched. Germline V gene data show CDR1 as SGHTA and CDR2 as FQGNSA. CDR3 size: 16 residues. This clonotype was recorded at least ten times. Its cognate antigen is unknown. It was through 5'RACE template switching that TCR cDNA was made, with a universal primer site and UMIs added. Using its own MiXCR run on the 5' RACE reads, TCRdb lists one record per CDR3 protein. Here the sample spans around 590,000 distinct CDR3 sequences, 10% to 15% being singletons. The chain links TRBV7-2 to TRBJ2-5; 14 bases fit TRBD2. The TCR originated in a man aged 30 to 39 who received the YFV17D yellow fever vaccine. The material was PBMCs, obtained on the day of the yellow fever booster vaccination. CDR3 residues: CASSLVGLAGGETQYF. The CDR3 DNA sequence: TGTGCCAGCAGCTTAGTCGGACTAGCGGGAGGAGAGACCCAGTACTTC.